These 31 T cell receptor beta chains came from one sample sequenced in a study of control samples from healthy donors and cancer patients. The method was immunoSEQ multiplex PCR; TCRdb's version includes in-frame clones alone and lacks a portion of them. The sample carries 150,000 to 200,000 clones, just over 85% recorded once. Sequencing input: blood. These receptor sequences come from a man aged 18 to 35 in good health.

V and J are TRBV7-3 and TRBJ2-3; the match to TRBD2 covers 8 bases. Germline V gene lookup returns CDR1 SGHTA and CDR2 FQGTGA. V lost 4 bases to trimming and J lost 3 bases; unmatched junction nucleotides: 3. The length of the CDR3 is 14 residues. CDR3 sequence reads: CASSSGTRTDTQYF. The CDR3 nucleotides are TGTGCCAGCAGCTCCGGGACTAGGACAGATACGCAGTATTTT.

The chain carries TRBV19 and TRBJ1-1; 11 bases line up with TRBD1. The CDR3 runs to 16 residues. The J segment lost 0 bases and the V segment lost 5 bases, leaving 5 bases of the junction unmatched. Germline V CDR1 and CDR2: LNHDA, SQIVND (reference sequence). In nucleotides, the CDR3 is TGTGCCAGTAGTCAAGGGACAGGGGGGATGAACACTGAAGCTTTCTTT. This encodes CASSQGTGGMNTEAFF.

The rearrangement joins TRBV11-2 to TRBJ2-7, with D possibly being TRBD2 (7 bases). In germline, CDR1 is SGHAT, CDR2 FQNNGV. This CDR3 has 14 amino acids. Trimming shortened V by 1 base and J by 7 bases, and 14 bases separated the two germline ends. CDR3 loop: CASSLGGGPLEQYF. Here the CDR3 DNA reads TGTGCCAGCAGCTTAGGGGGGGGCCCCTTGGAGCAGTACTTC.

V gene TRBV5-1 combines with J gene TRBJ1-6; tentatively, D is TRBD1 (5 bases). This CDR3 region has 15 residues. V lost 4 bases, J lost 2 bases, and 10 bases lay in between. Germline assignment: CDR1 SGHRS and CDR2 YFSETQ. CDR3 protein: CASSLGEPYNSPLHF. CDR3 coding DNA: TGCGCCAGCAGCCTAGGGGAACCCTATAATTCACCCCTCCACTTT.

This clone was seen once. The chain joins TRBV6-4 to TRBJ2-2; tentatively, D is TRBD2 (6 bases). V was clipped by 9 bases and J by 4 bases, with 12 bases between them. This CDR3 has 13 residues. Looked up from germline, CDR1 is MRHNA and CDR2 is SNTAGT. The CDR3 here is CARPNSGTGELFF. The CDR3 nucleotides are TGTGCCAGACCTAATAGCGGCACCGGGGAGCTGTTTTTT.

This chain connects TRBV28 to TRBJ1-6; D gene ambiguous. CDR3 length: 15 amino acids. V dropped 6 bases and J dropped 6 bases, with 15 bases sitting between them. Germline CDR1 is MDHEN and CDR2 is SYDVKM. The CDR3, as DNA: TGTGCCAGCAGGTTTGCTCGGCAGCGTAATTCACCCCTCCACTTT. Protein sequence: CASRFARQRNSPLHF. The whole variable domain, remainder taken from reference TRBV28 and TRBJ1-6, is DVKVTQSSRYLVKRTGEKVFLECVQDMDHENMFWYRQDPGLGLRLIYFSYDVKMKEKGDIPEGYSVSREKKERFSLILESASTNQTSMYLCASRFARQRNSPLHFGNGTRLTVT.

The rearrangement links TRBV6-5 to TRBJ2-2; D is perhaps TRBD1 (6 bases). Between the trimmed V and J ends, which lost 6 bases and 7 bases, there was a span of 12 bases. The CDR3 has 13 residues. The germline gives CDR1 MNHEY, CDR2 SVGAGI. The chain's CDR3 is CASRDTGHGELFF. The DNA for the CDR3 is TGTGCCAGCAGAGATACAGGGCACGGGGAGCTGTTTTTT.

V and J are TRBV5-1 and TRBJ1-4; TRBD1 matches at 8 bases. V lost 2 bases to trimming and J lost 5 bases; unmatched junction nucleotides: 2. There are 14 residues in the CDR3. Germline CDR1 reads SGHRS; CDR2 reads YFSETQ. CDR3 sequence: CASSLAGGNEKLFF. The CDR3 DNA reads TGCGCCAGCAGCTTAGCAGGGGGCAATGAAAAACTGTTTTTT.

The chain uses TRBV6-5 and TRBJ2-3, with D unresolved. This CDR3 comprises 12 residues. Trimming stripped 8 bases from V and 3 bases from J, with 9 bases between. Germline V gives CDR1 MNHEY, CDR2 SVGAGI. DNA for the CDR3: TGTGCCAGCGCCGAGTATACAGATACGCAGTATTTT. This codes for CASAEYTDTQYF.

The chain links TRBV5-4 to TRBJ2-5; D is uncertain. There are 13 residues in the CDR3. Germline V lookup: CDR1 SGHNT, CDR2 YYREEE (reference sequence). The V gene lost 2 bases and the J gene lost 1 base, with 6 bases spanning the gap. Here the CDR3 reads CASSFNSQETQYF. The CDR3, as DNA: TGTGCCAGCAGCTTCAACAGCCAAGAGACCCAGTACTTC.

The V and J genes are TRBV27 and TRBJ2-5; TRBD2 might be the D (6 bases). The V and J ends lost 3 bases and 3 bases respectively, with 14 bases between them. The CDR3 is 15 amino acids. Germline V gene data show CDR1 as MNHEY and CDR2 as SMNVEV (reference sequence). The CDR3, as DNA: TGTGCCAGCAGTTTCGTTCCTAGCGCCAAAGAGACCCAGTACTTC. Encoded protein: CASSFVPSAKETQYF.

V is TRBV7-2 and J is TRBJ1-2; 9 nucleotides line up with TRBD1. The CDR3 is 13 amino acids. Per the germline V gene, CDR1 is SGHTA and CDR2 is FQGNSA. The ends lost 5 bases at V and 4 bases at J; junction bases unmatched: 2. CDR3 DNA sequence: TGTGCCAGCAGCCTGGACAGGGGCTATGGCTACACCTTC. Translation gives CASSLDRGYGYTF.

This clone showed up just once. The chain joins TRBV9 to TRBJ1-3; 8 bases agree with TRBD1. CDR1 SGDLS and CDR2 YYNGEE come from the germline V gene. This CDR3 is 14 amino acids long. Losses at the gene ends were 0 bases for V and 4 bases for J; bases not matched to a gene: 0. DNA for the CDR3: TGTGCCAGCAGCGTAGCAGGGGGCGGAAACACCATATATTTT. Its translation is CASSVAGGGNTIYF.

V and J are TRBV2 and TRBJ2-2, with TRBD1 identical over 7 bases. CDR1 is SNHLY and CDR2 is FYNNEI in the germline V gene. The ends lost 6 bases at V and 1 base at J; junction bases unmatched: 2. The CDR3 spans 14 residues. The CDR3 reads CASRGTVNTGELFF. The CDR3 DNA reads as TGTGCCAGCAGAGGGACAGTGAACACCGGGGAGCTGTTTTTT.

The V call is TRBV2, the J call TRBJ2-1; TRBD2 matches 10 bases. CDR1 and CDR2 from the germline V gene are SNHLY and FYNNEI. Trimming at V came to 6 bases and at J to 8 bases, leaving 13 bases not matched to a gene. CDR3 length equals 16 residues. The CDR3 nucleotides are TGTGCCAGCAGCGGCCACGGACAAGCGGGAGGGTATGAGCAGTTCTTC. Its translation: CASSGHGQAGGYEQFF.

J is TRBJ1-2 and V is TRBV5-1; TRBD1 is a possible D gene (5 bases). The CDR3 contains 14 residues. The ends were cut back, 0 bases at V and 2 bases at J, with 8 bases in the middle. The germline CDR1 and CDR2 sequences are SGHRS and YFSETQ. The CDR3: CASSLGSGNYGYTF. As DNA, the CDR3 is TGCGCCAGCAGCTTGGGGTCAGGGAACTATGGCTACACCTTC.

This clone was picked up one time. The CDR3 sequence is CASSYGLGVGSPLHF. CDR3 nucleotides: TGTGCCAGCAGTTACGGTCTGGGGGTGGGATCACCCCTCCACTTT. The V gene is TRBV6-2 or TRBV6-3, the J gene TRBJ1-6; the D gene is possibly TRBD1 (5 bases). The CDR3 loop spans 15 amino acids. Germline CDR1 reads MNHEY; CDR2 reads SVGEGT. Trimming left V 2 bases short and J 10 bases short, with 15 bases between.

Only a few counts were recorded for this clone. This rearrangement joins TRBV4-2 to TRBJ2-7, with unresolved D. The V end lost 0 bases, the J end lost 3 bases, and 9 bases lay between the germline ends. The CDR3 has 14 amino acids. Germline V gene sequence: CDR1 LGHNA, CDR2 YNFKEQ. DNA of the CDR3: TGTGCCAGCAGCCAAGAACGACTCGACTACGAGCAGTACTTC. It codes for CASSQERLDYEQYF.

V is TRBV5-1 and J is TRBJ1-1, with a weak D call TRBD1 (5 bases). Germline CDR1 reads SGHRS; CDR2 reads YFSETQ. V was clipped by 4 bases and J by 0 bases, with 16 bases between them. The CDR3 contains 16 residues. CDR3 amino acids: CASSQGLLGMNTEAFF. CDR3 coding DNA: TGCGCCAGCAGCCAGGGACTGCTTGGGATGAACACTGAAGCTTTCTTT.

The rearrangement joins TRBV18 to TRBJ1-2; D is undetermined. V was cut by 2 bases and J by 0 bases, with 7 bases left in between. Germline CDR1 and CDR2: KGHSH and LQKENI. The CDR3 runs 14 residues. Here the CDR3 DNA reads TGTGCCAGCTCACCAGACCGTACTAACTATGGCTACACCTTC. Amino acid sequence: CASSPDRTNYGYTF.

The V call is TRBV29-1, the J call TRBJ1-2; tentatively, D is TRBD1 (5 bases). Germline lookup yields CDR1 SQVTM and CDR2 ANQGSEA. The CDR3 has 14 residues. V was cut by 8 bases and J by 2 bases, with 18 bases left in between. CDR3 nucleotides: TGCAGCACCACCCAAGGGACCTTAAACTATGGCTACACCTTC. Protein: CSTTQGTLNYGYTF.

The rearrangement joins TRBV5-1 to TRBJ1-2, with 7 bases that match TRBD1. Looked up from germline, CDR1 is SGHRS and CDR2 is YFSETQ. V lost 1 base and J lost 0; bases outside the gene matches: 6. This CDR3 contains 16 residues. CDR3 nucleotide sequence: TGCGCCAGCAGCTTGACAGGGGCGGGATCTAACTATGGCTACACCTTC. Protein product: CASSLTGAGSNYGYTF.

The J gene is TRBJ1-1, the V gene TRBV5-5; D gene unclear. CDR1 and CDR2 (germline): SGHKS, YYEKEE (reference sequence). The V end was cut by 5 bases, the J end by 1 base, with 12 bases between. This CDR3 spans 14 amino acids. The CDR3: CASSLERANTEAFF. The CDR3 nucleotides read TGTGCCAGCAGTCTAGAACGGGCGAACACTGAAGCTTTCTTT.

This chain connects TRBV27 to TRBJ2-1; 8 bases line up with TRBD2. The CDR3 has 15 amino acids. The V segment lost 3 bases and the J segment 4 bases; nucleotides outside the gene matches: 5. The germline V gene encodes CDR1 MNHEY and CDR2 SMNVEV (reference sequence). The CDR3 here is CASSFIAGMYNEQFF. In DNA form, the CDR3 reads TGTGCCAGCAGTTTCATAGCGGGGATGTACAATGAGCAGTTCTTC.

In this sample, this clone turned up a few times. The CDR3 region is CASSSRDPYGYTF. CDR3 coding DNA: TGTGCCAGCAGTTCCAGGGACCCTTATGGCTACACCTTC. J is TRBJ1-2 and V is TRBV6-2 or TRBV6-3; D possibly corresponds to TRBD1 (5 bases). Trimming removed 4 bases at V and 5 bases at J, with 11 bases between. The CDR3 runs to 13 residues. Germline assignment: CDR1 MNHEY and CDR2 SVGEGT.

The chain links TRBV28 to TRBJ2-7; 8 bases line up with TRBD1. The CDR3 loop spans 13 amino acids. J gave up 1 base and V 6 bases, and 2 bases lay outside the gene matches. The V gene's germline CDR1 is MDHEN and CDR2 SYDVKM. The CDR3 DNA follows: TGTGCCAGCAGCACAGGGGGGTCCTACGAGCAGTACTTC. Its protein product is CASSTGGSYEQYF.

This chain uses TRBV7-9 with TRBJ2-7; tentative D call: TRBD2 (6 bases). CDR1 is SEHNR, CDR2 FQNEAQ, per germline (reference sequence). Between the trimmed V and J ends, which lost 5 bases and 6 bases, there was a span of 14 bases. The CDR3 spans 13 residues. The CDR3 DNA follows: TGTGCCAGCAGCCTCGGGGGTATCCGCGAGCAGTACTTC. The encoded protein is CASSLGGIREQYF.

This clone has just a few counts. The chain uses TRBV6-5 and TRBJ1-4; D possibly corresponds to TRBD1 (5 bases). The CDR3 is 14 amino acids. V was pared by 2 bases and J by 9 bases, with 13 bases between. The V gene's germline CDR1 is MNHEY and CDR2 SVGAGI. The CDR3 loop reads CASSYGRDSQKLFF. CDR3 nucleotide sequence: TGTGCCAGCAGTTACGGCAGGGATAGTCAAAAACTGTTTTTT.

This clone was seen once. CDR3 coding DNA: TGTGCCAGCAGCTTACAGGGAGGCTTTGGAAACACCATATATTTT. Translating it yields CASSLQGGFGNTIYF. The genes are TRBV7-2 and TRBJ1-3; weak D call: TRBD1 (5 bases). Trimming removed 2 bases at V and 3 bases at J, with 11 bases between. In germline, CDR1 is SGHTA, CDR2 FQGNSA. The CDR3 loop spans 15 amino acids.

J is TRBJ1-2 and V is TRBV28; a weak D match, TRBD1 (6 bases). The germline CDR1 and CDR2 sequences are MDHEN and SYDVKM. V lost 7 bases to trimming and J lost 5 bases, with 14 bases between them. The CDR3 extends over 13 amino acids. The CDR3 DNA reads TGTGCCAGCACTACAGGGTCTAGGTATGGCTACACCTTC. This translates into CASTTGSRYGYTF.

The chain joins TRBV27 to TRBJ1-4; tentatively, D is TRBD1 (6 bases). Germline V gene lookup returns CDR1 MNHEY and CDR2 SMNVEV (reference sequence). The length of the CDR3 is 18 residues. V was pared by 5 bases and J by 2 bases, with 21 bases between. Here the CDR3 DNA reads TGTGCCAGCAGTGCCACAGGGTTAGTGTTCTCGACTAATGAAAAACTGTTTTTT. Its protein product is CASSATGLVFSTNEKLFF.